The sequence of this T cell receptor (beta chain) was determined in a study of blood T cells in healthy people across ages. Study-level points and caveats: Strong correlation existed between TCR beta diversity and naive T cell percentage.

For every donor, a draw yielded 7.5 to 10 milliliters of peripheral blood. With regard to this clonotype: The antigen is unknown.

Trimming stripped 2 bases from V and 5 bases from J, with 11 bases between. The CDR3 contains 14 residues. The germline V gene encodes CDR1 MNHNY and CDR2 SVGAGI (reference sequence). Primed by a sample-barcoded 5' primer and a J-beta primer mix, a second PCR proceeded for about 6 to 12 cycles. TCRdb independently ran MiXCR on the 5' RACE reads; one entry per CDR3 protein. The sample has fewer than 1,000,000 distinct CDR3 sequences; about 47% are singletons. The sequenced sample was blood. The chain has TRBV6-6 and TRBJ2-3, with D maybe TRBD1 (5 bases). The source of this sequence is a man of 80 years or more in good health. The CDR3 is CASSYAQGLDTQYF. The CDR3 DNA reads TGTGCCAGCAGTTACGCTCAGGGCCTAGATACGCAGTATTTT.